Shown below are 8 T cell receptor beta chains from a single sample sequenced in a study of type 1 and type 2 diabetes patients. Amplification started from genomic DNA. The TCR beta CDR3 region was amplified using 30 forward and 13 reverse primers. MiXCR was run by TCRdb on the multiplex PCR reads, yielding one entry per CDR3 protein. The sample yields 250,000 or so distinct CDR3 sequences, roughly 44% seen once. The specimen was peripheral blood mononuclear cells (PBMCs). These receptor sequences come from a young man with type 2 diabetes.

In this sample, this clonotype turned up a few times. This sequence joins TRBV7-6 and TRBJ2-7; no firm D call. The CDR3 sequence is 14 residues long. The germline V gene encodes CDR1 SGHVS and CDR2 FNYEAQ. The V end lost 2 bases, the J end lost 1 base, and 9 bases lay between the germline ends. The CDR3 reads CASSLSLGSYEQYF. The CDR3 nucleotides read TGTGCCAGCAGCTTATCACTCGGATCCTACGAGCAGTACTTC.

The chain is built from TRBV5-1 and TRBJ2-4; D gene ambiguous. CDR1 and CDR2 from the germline V gene are SGHRS and YFSETQ. The CDR3 sequence is 15 residues long. V was cut by 4 bases and J by 8 bases, with 19 bases left in between. CDR3 region: CASSPTPSPGDIQYF. For the CDR3, the DNA is TGCGCCAGCAGCCCCACTCCGAGTCCAGGAGACATTCAGTACTTC.

There are a few counts of this clonotype. This chain links TRBV5-1 with TRBJ2-5; D not resolved. The germline V gene has CDR1 SGHRS and CDR2 YFSETQ. Between the trimmed V and J ends, which lost 4 bases and 5 bases, there was a span of 6 bases. This CDR3 contains 11 residues. The CDR3 protein is CASSNYETQYF. CDR3 in DNA: TGCGCCAGCAGCAACTACGAGACCCAGTACTTC.

The J gene is TRBJ2-1, the V gene TRBV20-1, with TRBD2 matching 11 bases. This CDR3 has 16 residues. CDR1 is DFQATT and CDR2 is SNEGSKA in the germline V gene (reference sequence). Trimming at V came to 6 bases and at J to 1 base, leaving 8 bases not matched to a gene. CDR3 protein: CSAHSGGEWSYNEQFF. The CDR3 DNA reads as TGCAGTGCCCATAGCGGGGGGGAATGGTCCTACAATGAGCAGTTCTTC.

The CDR3: CASTRTGLYGYTF. CDR3 in DNA: TGTGCCAGCACTCGGACAGGGCTCTATGGCTACACCTTC. V and J are TRBV7-2 and TRBJ1-2, with TRBD1 matching 8 bases. Germline loops: CDR1 SGHTA, CDR2 FQGNSA. This CDR3 comprises 13 residues. The trim removed 7 bases at V and 4 bases at J, leaving 5 bases unmatched.

This chain joins TRBV5-1 and TRBJ2-2, with D possibly TRBD2 on 5 matching bases. Germline V gives CDR1 SGHRS, CDR2 YFSETQ. The V end was cut by 2 bases, the J end by 6 bases, with 5 bases between. The CDR3 consists of 12 residues. CDR3 coding DNA: TGCGCCAGCAGCTTCGGGGCCGGGGAGCTGTTTTTT. Translating gives CASSFGAGELFF.

Comment on this clonotype: A read error may produce the germline difference seen at one junction end. The rearrangement links TRBV20-1 to TRBJ1-5; no reliable D call. CDR1 is DFQATT, CDR2 SNEGSKA, per germline (reference sequence). CDR3 length equals 14 residues. CDR3 sequence reads: CSAMWPASGQPQRF. The CDR3 bases are TGCAGTGCTATGTGGCCAGCGAGCGGTCAGCCCCAGCGTTTT.

This clonotype has more than one count but fewer than ten. This chain joins TRBV9 and TRBJ1-1, with 7 bases fitting TRBD1. J gave up 8 bases and V 2 bases, and 3 bases lay outside the gene matches. This CDR3 has 12 residues. The germline CDR1 and CDR2 sequences are SGDLS and YYNGEE. CDR3: CASSVGTEEAFF. The DNA for the CDR3 is TGTGCCAGCAGCGTTGGGACAGAGGAAGCTTTCTTT. Supplemented by reference TRBV9 and TRBJ1-1, the full variable domain reads DSGVTQTPKHLITATGQRVTLRCSPRSGDLSVYWYQQSLDQGLQFLIQYYNGEERAKGNILERFSAQQFPDLHSELNLSSLELGDSALYFCASSVGTEEAFFGQGTRLTVV.